The entry below describes one T cell receptor beta chain. Its antigen is unknown. The source of the sample is a study of T cell repertoires in cytomegalovirus infection. Turning to the study itself: CMV epitopes that were recently identified and HLA-C-restricted were used alongside well-studied HLA-B-restricted ones. CMV infection together with matching HLA type was indicated by public TCR beta signatures.

A single record per CDR3 protein comes from TCRdb applying MiXCR to the reads. The sample has fewer than 850,000 distinct CDR3 sequences, 25% to 35% seen once. The trim removed 2 bases at V and 0 bases at J, leaving 6 bases unmatched. CDR1 is KGHDR, CDR2 SFDVKD, per germline. This CDR3 is built from 17 residues. This TCR was recovered from a human donor in good health (CMV status not recorded). Some clones in this sample may be carry-over from other donors' samples. The specimen was cultured CD8+ T cells from PBMCs, collected from culture after CMV antigen stimulation. This chain joins TRBV24-1 and TRBJ2-3, with 8 bases matching TRBD1. The CDR3 DNA reads TGTGCCACCAGTGATTCCTCCGGGACAGGTAGCACAGATACGCAGTATTTT. Encoded protein: CATSDSSGTGSTDTQYF.